The T cell receptor beta chain described here comes from a study of identical twins. Study outcomes and limitations: Insertions were reduced in abundant cord blood beta clonotypes but not in memory repertoires.

V lost 0 bases and J lost 5, with 16 bases in between. From germline, CDR1 is MGHRA and CDR2 YSYEKL. The CDR3 is 16 amino acids. This clonotype has only a few counts. Its antigen is not known. Addition of a universal primer site occurred through template switching, and cDNA carried unique molecular identifiers. TCRdb called the 5' RACE reads again in MiXCR, with one record for every CDR3 protein. This table has approximately 1.8 million distinct CDR3 sequences, more than 30% appearing once. The genes are TRBV4-1 and TRBJ1-2; D gene unclear. What was sequenced was cord blood. The TCR sequence derives from a newborn girl in good health. This CDR3 is CASSQDQGRWWYGYTF. CDR3 coding DNA: TGCGCCAGCAGCCAAGATCAAGGACGGTGGTGGTATGGCTACACCTTC.